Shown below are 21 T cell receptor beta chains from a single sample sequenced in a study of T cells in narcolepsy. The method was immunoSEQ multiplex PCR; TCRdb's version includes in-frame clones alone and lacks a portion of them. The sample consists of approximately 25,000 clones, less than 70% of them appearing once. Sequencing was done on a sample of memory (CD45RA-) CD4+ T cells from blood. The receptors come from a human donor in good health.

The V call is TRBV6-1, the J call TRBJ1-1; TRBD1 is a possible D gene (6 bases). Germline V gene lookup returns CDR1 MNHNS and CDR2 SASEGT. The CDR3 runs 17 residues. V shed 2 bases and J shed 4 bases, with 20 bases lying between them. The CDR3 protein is CASSEPGLGLRGTEAFF. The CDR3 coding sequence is TGTGCCAGCAGTGAACCTGGATTGGGGCTCAGGGGCACTGAAGCTTTCTTT.

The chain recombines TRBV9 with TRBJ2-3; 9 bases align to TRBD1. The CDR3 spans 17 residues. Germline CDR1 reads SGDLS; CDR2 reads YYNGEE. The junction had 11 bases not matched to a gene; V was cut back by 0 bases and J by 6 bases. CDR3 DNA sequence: TGTGCCAGCAGCGTAGCCCTACCCGGGACAGGGTTCGATACGCAGTATTTT. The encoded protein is CASSVALPGTGFDTQYF.

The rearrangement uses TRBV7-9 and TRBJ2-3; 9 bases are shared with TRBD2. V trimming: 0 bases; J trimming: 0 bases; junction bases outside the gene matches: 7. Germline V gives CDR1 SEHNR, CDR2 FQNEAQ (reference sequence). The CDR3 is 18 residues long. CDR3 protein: CASSLAGASGVSTDTQYF. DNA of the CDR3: TGTGCCAGCAGCTTAGCTGGCGCTAGCGGGGTTAGCACAGATACGCAGTATTTT.

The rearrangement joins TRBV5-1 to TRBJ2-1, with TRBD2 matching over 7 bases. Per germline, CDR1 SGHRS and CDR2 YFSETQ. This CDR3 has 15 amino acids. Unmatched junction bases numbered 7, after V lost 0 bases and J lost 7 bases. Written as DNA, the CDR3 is TGCGCCAGCAGCTTGGCGCTAAAAGCGGGGAATGAGCAGTTCTTC. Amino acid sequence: CASSLALKAGNEQFF.

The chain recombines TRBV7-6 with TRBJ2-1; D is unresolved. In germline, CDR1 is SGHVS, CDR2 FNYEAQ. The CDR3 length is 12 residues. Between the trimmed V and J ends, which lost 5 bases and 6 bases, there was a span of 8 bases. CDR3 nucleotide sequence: TGTGCCAGCAGCCCCATGGGCAATGAGCAGTTCTTC. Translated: CASSPMGNEQFF.

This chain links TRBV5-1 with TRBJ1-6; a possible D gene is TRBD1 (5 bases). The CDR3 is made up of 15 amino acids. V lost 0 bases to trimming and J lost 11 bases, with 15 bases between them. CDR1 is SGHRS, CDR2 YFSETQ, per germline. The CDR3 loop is CASSLGLGEGPPLHF. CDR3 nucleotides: TGCGCCAGCAGCTTGGGCTTGGGGGAGGGACCACCCCTCCACTTT.

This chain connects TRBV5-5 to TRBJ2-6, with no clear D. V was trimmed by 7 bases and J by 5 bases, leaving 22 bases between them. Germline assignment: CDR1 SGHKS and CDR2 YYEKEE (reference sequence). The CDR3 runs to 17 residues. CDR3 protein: CASAMYVAQSRANVLTF. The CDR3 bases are TGTGCCAGCGCTATGTATGTCGCACAAAGTCGGGCCAACGTCCTGACTTTC. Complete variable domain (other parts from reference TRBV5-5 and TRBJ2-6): DAGVTQSPTHLIKTRGQQVTLRCSPISGHKSVSWYQQVLGQGPQFIFQYYEKEERGRGNFPDRFSARQFPNYSSELNVNALLLGDSALYLCASAMYVAQSRANVLTFGAGSRLTVL.

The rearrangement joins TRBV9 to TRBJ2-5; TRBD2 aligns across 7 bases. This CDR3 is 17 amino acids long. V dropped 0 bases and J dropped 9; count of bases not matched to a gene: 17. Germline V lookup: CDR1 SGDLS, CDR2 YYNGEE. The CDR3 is CASSVDRAERGLAAQYF. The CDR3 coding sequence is TGTGCCAGCAGCGTAGATCGGGCGGAGAGAGGCCTAGCGGCCCAGTACTTC.

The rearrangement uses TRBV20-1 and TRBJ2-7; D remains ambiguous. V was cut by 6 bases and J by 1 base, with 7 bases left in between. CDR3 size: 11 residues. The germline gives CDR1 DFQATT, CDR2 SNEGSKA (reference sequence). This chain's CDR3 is CSARVSYEQYF. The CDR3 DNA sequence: TGCAGTGCCCGGGTATCCTACGAGCAGTACTTC.

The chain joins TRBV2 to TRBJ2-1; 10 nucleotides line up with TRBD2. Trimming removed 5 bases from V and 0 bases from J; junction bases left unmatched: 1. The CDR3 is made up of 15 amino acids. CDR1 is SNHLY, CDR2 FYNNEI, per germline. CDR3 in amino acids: CASSRLAGSYNEQFF. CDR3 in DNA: TGTGCCAGCAGTCGACTAGCGGGCTCCTACAATGAGCAGTTCTTC.

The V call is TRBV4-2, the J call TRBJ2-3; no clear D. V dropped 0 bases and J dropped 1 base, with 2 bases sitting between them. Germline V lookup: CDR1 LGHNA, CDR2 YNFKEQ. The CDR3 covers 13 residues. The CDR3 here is CASSQDRTDTQYF. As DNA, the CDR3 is TGTGCCAGCAGCCAAGATCGCACAGATACGCAGTATTTT.

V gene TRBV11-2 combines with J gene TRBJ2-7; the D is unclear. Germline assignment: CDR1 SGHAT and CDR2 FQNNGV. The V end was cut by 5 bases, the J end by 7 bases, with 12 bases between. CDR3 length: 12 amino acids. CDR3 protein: CASSGRTREQYF. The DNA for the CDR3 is TGTGCCAGCAGCGGTCGGACGCGGGAGCAGTACTTC. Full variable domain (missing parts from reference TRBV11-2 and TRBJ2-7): EAGVAQSPRYKIIEKRQSVAFWCNPISGHATLYWYQQILGQGPKLLIQFQNNGVVDDSQLPKDRFSAERLKGVDSTLKIQPAKLEDSAVYLCASSGRTREQYFGPGTRLTVT.

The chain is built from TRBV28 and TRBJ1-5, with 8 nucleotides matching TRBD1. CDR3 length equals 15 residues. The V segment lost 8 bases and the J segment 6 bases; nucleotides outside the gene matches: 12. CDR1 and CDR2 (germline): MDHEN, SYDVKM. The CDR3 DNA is TGTGCCAGCCTCGGGGGCAGGGGGCCGGGTCAGCCCCAGCATTTT. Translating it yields CASLGGRGPGQPQHF. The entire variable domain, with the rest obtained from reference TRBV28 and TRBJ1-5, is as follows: DVKVTQSSRYLVKRTGEKVFLECVQDMDHENMFWYRQDPGLGLRLIYFSYDVKMKEKGDIPEGYSVSREKKERFSLILESASTNQTSMYLCASLGGRGPGQPQHFGDGTRLSIL.

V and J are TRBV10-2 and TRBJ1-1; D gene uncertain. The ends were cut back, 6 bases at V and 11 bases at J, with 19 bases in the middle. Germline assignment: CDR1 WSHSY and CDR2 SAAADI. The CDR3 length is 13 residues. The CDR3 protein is CASRETFGRRAFF. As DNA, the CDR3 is TGCGCCAGCAGGGAGACCTTCGGAAGACGGGCTTTCTTT.

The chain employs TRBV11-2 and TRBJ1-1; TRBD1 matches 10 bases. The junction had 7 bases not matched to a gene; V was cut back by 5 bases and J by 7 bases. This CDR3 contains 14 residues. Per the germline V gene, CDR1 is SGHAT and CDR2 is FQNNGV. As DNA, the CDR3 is TGTGCCAGCAGCCCGAGACAGGGGGCGCTTGAAGCTTTCTTT. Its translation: CASSPRQGALEAFF.

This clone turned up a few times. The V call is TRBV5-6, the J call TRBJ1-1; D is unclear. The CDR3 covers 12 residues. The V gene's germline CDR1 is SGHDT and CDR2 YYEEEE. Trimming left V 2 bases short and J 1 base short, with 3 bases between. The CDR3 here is CASSLRNTEAFF. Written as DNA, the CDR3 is TGTGCCAGCAGCTTAAGGAACACTGAAGCTTTCTTT.

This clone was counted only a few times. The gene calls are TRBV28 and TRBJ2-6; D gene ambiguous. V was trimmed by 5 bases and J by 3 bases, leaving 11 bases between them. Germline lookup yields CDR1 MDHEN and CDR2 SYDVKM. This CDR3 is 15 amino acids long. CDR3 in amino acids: CASSLASIGANVLTF. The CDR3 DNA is TGTGCCAGCAGTCTCGCCTCTATTGGGGCCAACGTCCTGACTTTC.

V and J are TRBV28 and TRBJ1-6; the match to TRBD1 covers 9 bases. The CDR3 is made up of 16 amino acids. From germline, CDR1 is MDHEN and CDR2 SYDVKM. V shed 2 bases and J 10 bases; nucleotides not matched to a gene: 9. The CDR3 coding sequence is TGTGCCAGCAGTTTAACCCGGACAGGGGTTGGATCACCCCTCCACTTT. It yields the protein CASSLTRTGVGSPLHF.

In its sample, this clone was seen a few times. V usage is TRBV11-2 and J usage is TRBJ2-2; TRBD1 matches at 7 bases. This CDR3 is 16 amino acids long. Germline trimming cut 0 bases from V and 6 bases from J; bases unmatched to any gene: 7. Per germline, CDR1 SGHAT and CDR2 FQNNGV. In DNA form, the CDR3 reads TGTGCCAGCAGCTTAGATATCGGGCAGGGGGCCGGGGAGCTGTTTTTT. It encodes CASSLDIGQGAGELFF.

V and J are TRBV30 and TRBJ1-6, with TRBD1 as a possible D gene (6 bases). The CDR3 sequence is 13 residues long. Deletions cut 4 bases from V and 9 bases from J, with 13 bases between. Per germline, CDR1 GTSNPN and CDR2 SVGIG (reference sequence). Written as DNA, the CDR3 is TGTGCCTGGAAGGGGGGCAATCCTTCACCCCTCCACTTT. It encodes CAWKGGNPSPLHF.

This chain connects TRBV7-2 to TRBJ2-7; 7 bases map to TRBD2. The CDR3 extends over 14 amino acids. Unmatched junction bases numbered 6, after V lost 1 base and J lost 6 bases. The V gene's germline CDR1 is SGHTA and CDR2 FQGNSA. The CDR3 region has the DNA TGTGCCAGCAGCTTAGTCTGGTCGGGGGGCGAGCAGTACTTC. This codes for CASSLVWSGGEQYF.